The present T cell receptor (beta chain) was sequenced within a study of shared clonotypes between healthy human individuals. Across the whole study: Researchers assigned three CD4 naive, three CD4 memory, two CD8 naive and one CD8 memory plate to each donor.

A split of CD4+ cells into CD45RA+ naive and CD45RA-negative memory subsets was performed. For this clone: Distinct nucleotide sequences in the sample also encode this CDR3.

The CDR3 spans 14 residues. Germline V gene lookup returns CDR1 SGHTA and CDR2 FQGNSA. The V gene lost 1 base and the J gene lost 2 bases, with 8 bases spanning the gap. Each cell subset's genomic DNA was divided evenly among several immunoSEQ plates. Only in-frame clones appear in the TCRdb table, and some are missing; sequencing was by immunoSEQ multiplex PCR. The top ten hold roughly 0.13% of the sample, which has approximately 2.4 million clones, approximately 95% seen once. The receptor was derived from a man aged 18-30 years in good health. The sample consisted of naive CD4+ T cells sorted from blood. Specified subset: CD45RA+ positively selected. The V gene is TRBV7-2, the J gene TRBJ1-2, with D possibly TRBD1 on 6 matching bases. The CDR3 sequence is CASSLDRVNYGYTF. CDR3 DNA sequence: TGTGCCAGCAGCTTAGACAGGGTCAACTATGGCTACACCTTC.